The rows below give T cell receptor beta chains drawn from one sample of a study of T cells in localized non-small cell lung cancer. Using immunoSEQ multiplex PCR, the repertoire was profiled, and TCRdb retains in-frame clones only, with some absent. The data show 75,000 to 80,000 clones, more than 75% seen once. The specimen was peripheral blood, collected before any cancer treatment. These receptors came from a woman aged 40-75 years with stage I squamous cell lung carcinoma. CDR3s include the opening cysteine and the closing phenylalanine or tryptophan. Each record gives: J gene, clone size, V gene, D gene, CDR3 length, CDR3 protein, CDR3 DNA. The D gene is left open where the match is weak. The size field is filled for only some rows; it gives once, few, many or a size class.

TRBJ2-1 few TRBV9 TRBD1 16 CASSAGTGGSYNEQFF TGTGCCAGCAGCGCCGGGACAGGAGGCTCCTACAATGAGCAGTTCTTC
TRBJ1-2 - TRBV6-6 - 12 CASSYSIYGYTF TGTGCCAGCAGTTACTCAATCTATGGCTACACCTTC
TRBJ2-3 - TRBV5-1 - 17 CASSFGGTKSNTDTQYF TGCGCCAGCAGCTTCGGGGGGACAAAATCAAACACAGATACGCAGTATTTT
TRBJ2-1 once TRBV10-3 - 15 CAISEPGLLDNEQFF TGTGCCATCAGTGAACCGGGACTCCTAGACAATGAGCAGTTCTTC
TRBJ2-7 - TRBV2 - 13 CASAEGLSYEQYF TGTGCCAGTGCAGAGGGATTATCCTACGAGCAGTACTTC
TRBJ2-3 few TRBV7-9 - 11 CASSFTDTQYF TGTGCCAGCAGCTTCACAGATACGCAGTATTTT
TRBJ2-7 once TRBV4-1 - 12 CASSQERGPQYF TGCGCCAGCAGCCAAGAACGGGGCCCTCAGTACTTC
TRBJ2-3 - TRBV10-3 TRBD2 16 CAISTPSGGAQDTQYF TGTGCCATCAGTACACCGAGCGGGGGGGCCCAAGATACGCAGTATTTT
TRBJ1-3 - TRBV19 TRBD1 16 CASSMRTGASGNTIYF TGTGCCAGTAGTATGCGGACAGGGGCCTCTGGAAACACCATATATTTT
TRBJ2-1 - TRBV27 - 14 CASSLYMSGNEQFF TGTGCCAGCAGTTTATACATGAGCGGGAATGAGCAGTTCTTC
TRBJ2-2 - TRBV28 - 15 CASSPTGHGTGELFF TGTGCCAGCAGCCCAACGGGACACGGGACCGGGGAGCTGTTTTTT
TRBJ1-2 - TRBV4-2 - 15 CASSHHGGTNYGYTF TGTGCCAGCAGCCACCATGGGGGTACCAACTATGGCTACACCTTC
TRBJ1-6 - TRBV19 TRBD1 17 CASSIGAGGSSNSPLHF TGTGCCAGTAGTATAGGGGCAGGGGGCTCAAGTAATTCACCCCTCCACTTT
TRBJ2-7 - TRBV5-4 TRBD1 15 CASSLADRDRYEQYF TGTGCCAGCAGCTTGGCGGACAGGGACCGCTACGAGCAGTACTTC
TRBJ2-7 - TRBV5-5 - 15 CASSLNSFGGYEQYF TGTGCCAGCAGCTTGAATTCATTCGGCGGCTACGAGCAGTACTTC
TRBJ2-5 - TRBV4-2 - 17 CASSQDVRLGEVKTQYF TGTGCCAGCAGCCAAGACGTTAGATTGGGGGAAGTGAAGACCCAGTACTTC
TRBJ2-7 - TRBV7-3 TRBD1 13 CASSLGDRGEQYF TGTGCCAGCAGCTTAGGGGACAGGGGAGAGCAGTACTTC
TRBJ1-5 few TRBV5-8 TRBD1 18 CASSSPGQYDRSNQPQHF TGTGCCAGCAGCTCTCCGGGACAGTATGACCGAAGCAATCAGCCCCAGCATTTT
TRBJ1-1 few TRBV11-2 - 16 CASSYSAGTGNTEAFF TGTGCCAGCAGCTATAGTGCCGGGACTGGGAACACTGAAGCTTTCTTT
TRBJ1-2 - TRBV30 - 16 CAWSVPGREWLDGYTF TGTGCCTGGAGTGTCCCGGGGAGGGAGTGGTTAGATGGCTACACCTTC
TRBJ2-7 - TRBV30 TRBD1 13 CAWRVRGTYEQYF TGTGCCTGGAGAGTCAGGGGGACCTACGAGCAGTACTTC
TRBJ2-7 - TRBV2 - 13 CASSEAHSYEQYF TGTGCCAGCAGTGAAGCGCATAGCTACGAGCAGTACTTC
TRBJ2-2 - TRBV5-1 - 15 CASSLSSGTRGELFF TGCGCCAGCAGCTTGTCGAGCGGAACCAGGGGGGAGCTGTTTTTT
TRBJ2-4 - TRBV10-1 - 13 CASSGDGKNIQYF TGCGCCAGCAGTGGTGACGGAAAAAACATTCAGTACTTC
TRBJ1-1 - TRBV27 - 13 CASSFSAGGTAFF TGTGCCAGCAGTTTCTCGGCCGGAGGCACGGCTTTCTTT
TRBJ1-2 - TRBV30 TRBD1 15 CAWGAKDRGYYGYTF TGTGCCTGGGGAGCCAAGGACAGGGGGTACTATGGCTACACCTTC